This passage covers 30 T cell receptor beta chains from one sample sequenced in a study of human CD4 T cells and Enterobacteriaceae. The data were produced by immunoSEQ multiplex PCR, yet TCRdb's version contains in-frame clones alone and is incomplete. Of roughly 400 clones in the sample, 39% were seen once. Proliferating activated T cells were sorted by FACS as CFSE-low CD25+ ICOS+ after 6-7 days. Memory CD4+ T cells were CFSE-labeled and cultured 2:1 with antigen-pulsed autologous monocytes. Sorting took every CD4+ cell except CD45RA+CCR7+CD95- naive cells, reaching over 95% purity. The sequenced material came from bacteria-reactive CD4+ T cells grown in culture. The subset is: CFSE-low proliferating memory CD4 T cells sorted after in vitro stimulation with a heat-inactivated bacterium or M. tuberculosis lysate. The origin of the receptors is a human donor in good health.

The chain has TRBV6-4 and TRBJ2-3; D possibly corresponds to TRBD2 (5 bases). Trimming shortened V by 0 bases and J by 4 bases, and 11 bases separated the two germline ends. In germline, CDR1 is MRHNA, CDR2 SNTAGT. This CDR3 spans 15 amino acids. As DNA, the CDR3 is TGTGCCAGCAGTGACTCGAGAGGAGGCGCAGATACGCAGTATTTT. Its protein is CASSDSRGGADTQYF.

This clone was counted once. The rearrangement uses TRBV29-1 and TRBJ2-3; TRBD1 might be the D (6 bases). There are 12 residues in the CDR3. Germline CDR1 SQVTM, CDR2 ANQGSEA. V lost 4 bases and J lost 3, with 8 bases in between. The CDR3 coding sequence is TGCAGCGTTGCCAGGGGAACAGATACGCAGTATTTT. It translates to CSVARGTDTQYF.

The rearrangement joins TRBV19 to TRBJ1-5; 7 positions match TRBD1. The CDR3 loop spans 16 amino acids. CDR1 is LNHDA and CDR2 is SQIVND in the germline V gene (reference sequence). V lost 2 bases to trimming and J lost 1 base; unmatched junction nucleotides: 5. The CDR3 reads CASSIRQGVSNQPQHF. CDR3 in DNA: TGTGCCAGTAGTATAAGGCAGGGGGTAAGCAATCAGCCCCAGCATTTT. The whole variable domain, remainder taken from reference TRBV19 and TRBJ1-5, is DGGITQSPKYLFRKEGQNVTLSCEQNLNHDAMYWYRQDPGQGLRLIYYSQIVNDFQKGDIAEGYSVSREKKESFPLTVTSAQKNPTAFYLCASSIRQGVSNQPQHFGDGTRLSIL.

The CDR3 DNA follows: TGTGCCAGCAGTGCTACGCCATCCGGGAACACTGAAGCTTTCTTT. This encodes CASSATPSGNTEAFF. This rearrangement joins TRBV6-4 to TRBJ1-1; D not resolved. Between the trimmed V and J ends, which lost 4 bases and 1 base, there was a span of 13 bases. The CDR3 loop spans 15 amino acids. Germline V CDR1 and CDR2: MRHNA, SNTAGT.

This clone is medium-sized. The V call is TRBV28, the J call TRBJ1-2; a weak D match, TRBD1 (6 bases). In germline, CDR1 is MDHEN, CDR2 SYDVKM. CDR3 length: 14 amino acids. Trimming pared 5 bases from V and 7 bases from J, leaving 17 bases between. The CDR3 DNA follows: TGTGCCAGCAGTGTCCCAGGGGAGGTTAGTGGCTACACCTTC. Translation: CASSVPGEVSGYTF.

The gene calls are TRBV7-9 and TRBJ2-2, with D unresolved. V dropped 0 bases and J dropped 7 bases, with 6 bases sitting between them. This CDR3 is 13 amino acids long. Germline V gene data show CDR1 as SEHNR and CDR2 as FQNEAQ (reference sequence). The CDR3 sequence is CASSLAIGGELFF. The CDR3 nucleotides read TGTGCCAGCAGCTTAGCGATCGGCGGGGAGCTGTTTTTT.

This clone qualifies as hyperexpanded. The V gene is TRBV30, the J gene TRBJ1-1, with 7 bases aligning to TRBD1. The V gene end was trimmed by 6 bases and the J gene end by 0 bases; junction bases not matched to a gene: 10. This CDR3 region has 15 residues. Germline loops: CDR1 GTSNPN, CDR2 SVGIG (reference sequence). Here the CDR3 reads CACDPQGGMNTEAFF. CDR3 nucleotides: TGTGCCTGTGACCCCCAGGGGGGGATGAACACTGAAGCTTTCTTT.

The chain combines TRBV6-4 with TRBJ2-1, with D perhaps TRBD2 (7 bases). Trimming took off 2 bases at V and 6 bases at J, with 11 bases between the two ends. Germline V gene data show CDR1 as MRHNA and CDR2 as SNTAGT. The CDR3 is 14 residues long. This chain's CDR3 is CASSDGGGGNEQFF. CDR3 bases: TGTGCCAGCAGTGACGGGGGAGGGGGCAATGAGCAGTTCTTC.

This clone has a handful of counts. The J gene is TRBJ2-7, the V gene TRBV7-3; D may be TRBD2 (6 bases). The CDR3 sequence is 13 residues long. CDR1 is SGHTA and CDR2 is FQGTGA in the germline V gene. The V end lost 5 bases, the J end lost 2 bases, and 10 bases lay between the germline ends. CDR3 residues: CASSRGGAYEQYF. CDR3 sequence (DNA): TGTGCCAGCAGCCGGGGAGGAGCCTACGAGCAGTACTTC.

This chain's CDR3 is CASRSFYEQYF. CDR3 bases: TGTGCCAGCAGATCCTTCTACGAGCAGTACTTC. V gene TRBV11-3 combines with J gene TRBJ2-7; D gene ambiguous. V lost 6 bases and J 3 bases, leaving 6 bases between the germline ends. Germline CDR1 reads SGHNT; CDR2 reads YENEEA. The CDR3 runs 11 residues.

This sequence joins TRBV10-2 and TRBJ2-1; D is perhaps TRBD2 (7 bases). Germline CDR1 WSHSY, CDR2 SAAADI. Trimming left V 9 bases short and J 12 bases short, with 12 bases between. The CDR3 sequence is 10 residues long. CDR3 DNA sequence: TGCGCCAGTTACAGGGAGGGGCAGTTCTTC. It yields the protein CASYREGQFF.

The CDR3 loop is CAISDPSGSGDTQYF. CDR3 DNA sequence: TGTGCCATCAGTGATCCTAGCGGGAGTGGAGATACGCAGTATTTT. This chain connects TRBV10-3 to TRBJ2-3, with 10 nucleotides matching TRBD2. CDR3 length: 15 residues. With 3 bases clipped from V and 5 bases from J, the junction kept 5 bases outside the gene matches. The germline V gene has CDR1 ENHRY and CDR2 SYGVKD.

The chain employs TRBV28 and TRBJ2-7; no clear D. The CDR3 loop spans 14 amino acids. Trimming removed 6 bases at V and 3 bases at J, with 15 bases between. Germline assignment: CDR1 MDHEN and CDR2 SYDVKM. The DNA of the CDR3 is TGTGCCAGCAGCGCCCCGGAGAGAAGCTACGAGCAGTACTTC. It yields the protein CASSAPERSYEQYF.

V gene TRBV7-4 combines with J gene TRBJ2-7; 8 nucleotides match TRBD2. Germline CDR1 reads SGHVT; CDR2 reads SQSDAQ. The CDR3 is 15 residues long. After removal of 6 bases from V and 5 bases from J, the junction contained 12 bases not matched to a gene. CDR3 region: CASSLLGLVTDEQYF. In DNA form, the CDR3 reads TGTGCCAGCAGTTTACTGGGACTAGTAACTGACGAGCAGTACTTC.

This clone is classed as large. DNA for the CDR3: TGTGCCACCGCGGGACAGAACACCGGGGAGCTGTTTTTT. It codes for CATAGQNTGELFF. The genes are TRBV27 and TRBJ2-2; D assignment may be TRBD1 or TRBD2 (6 bases each). The V gene lost 10 bases and the J gene lost 1 base, with 10 bases spanning the gap. CDR3 size: 13 residues. The germline CDR1 and CDR2 sequences are MNHEY and SMNVEV (reference sequence).

The chain is built from TRBV2 and TRBJ1-4, with D maybe TRBD1 (5 bases). V was pared by 4 bases and J by 6 bases, with 12 bases between. Looked up from germline, CDR1 is SNHLY and CDR2 is FYNNEI. The CDR3 is 14 residues long. CDR3 in DNA: TGTGCCAGCAGTGTAGACAGAGGGTATGAAAAACTGTTTTTT. Protein: CASSVDRGYEKLFF. Combining the CDR3 with reference TRBV2 and TRBJ1-4 gives the whole variable domain EPEVTQTPSHQVTQMGQEVILRCVPISNHLYFYWYRQILGQKVEFLVSFYNNEISEKSEIFDDQFSVERPDGSNFTLKIRSTKLEDSAMYFCASSVDRGYEKLFFGSGTQLSVL.

The chain uses TRBV7-2 and TRBJ1-5; D is uncertain. Germline loops: CDR1 SGHTA, CDR2 FQGNSA. The CDR3 is 17 residues long. Trimming removed 0 bases from V and 7 bases from J, with 19 bases in between. The CDR3 loop reads CASSLAAAGEGGQPQHF. In DNA, the CDR3 is TGTGCCAGCAGCTTAGCGGCCGCCGGGGAGGGCGGCCAGCCCCAGCATTTT.

The chain recombines TRBV13 with TRBJ2-6; D is uncertain. The CDR3 length is 18 residues. Looked up from germline, CDR1 is PRHDT and CDR2 is FYEKMQ (reference sequence). The germline V and J ends were trimmed by 6 bases and 16 bases, with 34 bases remaining between them. The CDR3 is CASRINKLSTKSGQRLTF. CDR3 DNA: TGTGCCAGCAGAATAAACAAACTGAGTACAAAGTCGGGCCAACGTCTGACTTTC.

The rearrangement joins TRBV2 to TRBJ2-3; D is perhaps TRBD1 (6 bases). Germline V gives CDR1 SNHLY, CDR2 FYNNEI. The CDR3 runs to 16 residues. Trimming cost V 4 bases and J 4 bases, with 18 bases left between them. CDR3 nucleotide sequence: TGTGCCAGCAGTGTGGAATCCTGGGGGCAGGCAGATACGCAGTATTTT. Its translation: CASSVESWGQADTQYF.

This chain uses TRBV19 with TRBJ2-7; D gene ambiguous. The germline gives CDR1 LNHDA, CDR2 SQIVND (reference sequence). The CDR3 is 14 residues long. Trimming cost V 3 bases and J 2 bases, with 11 bases left between them. CDR3 DNA: TGTGCCAGTAGTATTAGTAACACCGCCTACGAGCAGTACTTC. It encodes CASSISNTAYEQYF. The whole variable domain, filled in from reference TRBV19 and TRBJ2-7, reads DGGITQSPKYLFRKEGQNVTLSCEQNLNHDAMYWYRQDPGQGLRLIYYSQIVNDFQKGDIAEGYSVSREKKESFPLTVTSAQKNPTAFYLCASSISNTAYEQYFGPGTRLTVT.

In its sample, this clone ranks as large (0.1 to 1%). The chain employs TRBV21-1 and TRBJ2-7; the table's D call TRBD2 went unverified against the DNA. TRBV21-1 is shown as a pseudogene. The CDR3 totals 18 residues. The CDR3 nucleotides read TGTGCCAGCAGCAAAGGGGGTTGGAGCGGGAGTGGGGCCTACGAGCAGTACTTC. Translated, it gives CASSKGGWSGSGAYEQYF.

The J gene is TRBJ2-5, the V gene TRBV2, with D perhaps matching TRBD1 (7 bases). The V end was cut by 6 bases, the J end by 4 bases, with 12 bases between. Germline loops: CDR1 SNHLY, CDR2 FYNNEI. The CDR3 loop spans 13 amino acids. The CDR3 region has the DNA TGTGCCAGCAGGAACCAGGGGGGAGAGACCCAGTACTTC. This translates into CASRNQGGETQYF. Looking up the rest from reference TRBV2 and TRBJ2-5 gives the full variable domain: EPEVTQTPSHQVTQMGQEVILRCVPISNHLYFYWYRQILGQKVEFLVSFYNNEISEKSEIFDDQFSVERPDGSNFTLKIRSTKLEDSAMYFCASRNQGGETQYFGPGTRLLVL.

The chain joins TRBV5-5 to TRBJ2-7, with D possibly matching TRBD1 (5 bases). CDR3 size: 13 residues. Trimming left V 4 bases short and J 2 bases short, with 10 bases between. Germline assignment: CDR1 SGHKS and CDR2 YYEKEE (reference sequence). DNA of the CDR3: TGTGCCAGCAGCCCCAGGGTGGCCTACGAGCAGTACTTC. This translates into CASSPRVAYEQYF.

By sample fraction, this clone is large. The chain is built from TRBV2 and TRBJ1-5; weak D call: TRBD1 (5 bases). V was cut by 5 bases and J by 4 bases, with 9 bases left in between. This CDR3 comprises 13 residues. CDR1 and CDR2 from the germline V gene are SNHLY and FYNNEI. The CDR3 coding sequence is TGTGCCAGCAGTAGACAGATGAATCAGCCCCAGCATTTT. It yields the protein CASSRQMNQPQHF.

In this sample, this clone turned up a few times. V gene TRBV21-1 combines with J gene TRBJ2-1. TRBV21-1 is a known pseudogene. The CDR3 is made up of 13 amino acids. CDR3 protein: CASSPADHNEQFF. In DNA, the CDR3 is TGTGCCAGCAGCCCTGCGGACCACAATGAGCAGTTCTTC.

By share, this clone counts as large. The chain couples TRBV7-2 to TRBJ2-1; D remains ambiguous. This CDR3 comprises 11 residues. Trimming cost V 6 bases and J 4 bases, with 4 bases left between them. CDR1 and CDR2 from the germline V gene are SGHTA and FQGNSA. CDR3 sequence reads: CASRGYNEQFF. CDR3 DNA: TGTGCCAGCAGAGGTTACAATGAGCAGTTCTTC.

This clone was observed a single time. This chain connects TRBV5-2 to TRBJ2-1; the D segment call TRBD1 is taken from the table without a DNA check. TRBV5-2 is a pseudogene segment. This CDR3 comprises 14 residues. The CDR3, as DNA: TGTGCCAGCAGCGAAGGGACAGGGAACAATGAGCAGTTCTTC. This gives the protein CASSEGTGNNEQFF.

This chain links TRBV7-2 with TRBJ2-3; tentatively, D is TRBD2 (6 bases). Trimming shortened V by 2 bases and J by 2 bases, and 11 bases separated the two germline ends. Germline-derived CDR1 and CDR2 are SGHTA and FQGNSA. The CDR3 extends over 15 amino acids. The CDR3 is CASSLLTGLTDTQYF. The CDR3 DNA follows: TGTGCCAGCAGCTTACTAACGGGACTCACAGATACGCAGTATTTT.

The chain has TRBV7-3 and TRBJ1-2, with D maybe TRBD1 (5 bases). The CDR3 covers 15 residues. V gave up 6 bases and J gave up 2 bases, with 16 bases separating them. The germline V gene encodes CDR1 SGHTA and CDR2 FQGTGA. The chain's CDR3 is CASSPIGGANYGYTF. In DNA form, the CDR3 reads TGTGCCAGCAGTCCTATCGGAGGGGCCAACTATGGCTACACCTTC.

This clone was detected only once. CDR3 in amino acids: CASSLSLANDNEQFF. CDR3 DNA sequence: TGTGCCAGCAGTTTATCCCTAGCGAATGACAATGAGCAGTTCTTC. The chain employs TRBV27 and TRBJ2-1; D may be TRBD2 (6 bases). Germline CDR1 MNHEY, CDR2 SMNVEV (reference sequence). V lost 0 bases and J 5 bases, leaving 11 bases between the germline ends. The CDR3 consists of 15 residues.